This T cell receptor (beta chain) is drawn from a study of monozygotic twins with inflammatory bowel disease. The authors used about 3,500 ng of total RNA per TCR library. Each CDR3 protein gets one entry in TCRdb, which reprocessed the 5' RACE reads and gives no DNA. Its table lists some 450,000 distinct CDR3 sequences. The CDR3 covers 17 residues. Germline CDR1 LNHDA, CDR2 SQIVND (reference sequence). This TCR derives from a human donor with ulcerative colitis or Crohn's disease, or a healthy co-twin of an affected twin (not recorded which). The sequencing sample was made of blood. This sequence joins TRBV19 and TRBJ2-1; TCRdb lists TRBD2, though no DNA is available to test this call. The CDR3 loop reads CASTAGLGLAAYNEQFF.